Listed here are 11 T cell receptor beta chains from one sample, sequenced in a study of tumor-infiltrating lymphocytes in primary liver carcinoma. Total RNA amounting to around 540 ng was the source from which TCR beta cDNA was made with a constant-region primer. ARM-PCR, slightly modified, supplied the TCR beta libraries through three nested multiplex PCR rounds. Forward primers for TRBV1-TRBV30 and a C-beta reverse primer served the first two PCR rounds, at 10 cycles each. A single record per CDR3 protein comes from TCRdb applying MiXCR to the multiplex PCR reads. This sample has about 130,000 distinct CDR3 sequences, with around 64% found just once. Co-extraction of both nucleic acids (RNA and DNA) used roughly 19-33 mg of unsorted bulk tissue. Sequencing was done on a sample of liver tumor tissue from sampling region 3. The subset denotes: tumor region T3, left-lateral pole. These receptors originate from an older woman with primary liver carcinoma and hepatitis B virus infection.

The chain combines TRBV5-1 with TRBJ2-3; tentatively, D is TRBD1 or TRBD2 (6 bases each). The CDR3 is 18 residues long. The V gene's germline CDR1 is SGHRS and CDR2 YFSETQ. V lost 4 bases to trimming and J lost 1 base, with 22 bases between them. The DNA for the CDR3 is TGCGCCAGCAGCCCCAATCAGTGGGGGGCGCGGGGCACAGATACGCAGTATTTT. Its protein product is CASSPNQWGARGTDTQYF. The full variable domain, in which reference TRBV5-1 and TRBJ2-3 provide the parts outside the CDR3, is KAGVTQTPRYLIKTRGQQVTLSCSPISGHRSVSWYQQTPGQGLQFLFEYFSETQRNKGNFPGRFSGRQFSNSRSEMNVSTLELGDSALYLCASSPNQWGARGTDTQYFGPGTRLTVL.

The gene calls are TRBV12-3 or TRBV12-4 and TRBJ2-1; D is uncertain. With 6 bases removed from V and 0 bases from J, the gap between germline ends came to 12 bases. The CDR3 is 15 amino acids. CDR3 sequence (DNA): TGTGCCAGCAGCTCAAGATGGAACTCCTACAATGAGCAGTTCTTC. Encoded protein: CASSSRWNSYNEQFF.

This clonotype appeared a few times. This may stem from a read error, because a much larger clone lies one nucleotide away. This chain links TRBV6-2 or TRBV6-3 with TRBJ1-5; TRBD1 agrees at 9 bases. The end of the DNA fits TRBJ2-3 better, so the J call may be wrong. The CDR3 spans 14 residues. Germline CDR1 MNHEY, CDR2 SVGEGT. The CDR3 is CASRPPGQGQPQYF. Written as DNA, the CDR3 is TGTGCCAGCAGACCTCCGGGACAGGGCCAGCCCCAGTATTTT.

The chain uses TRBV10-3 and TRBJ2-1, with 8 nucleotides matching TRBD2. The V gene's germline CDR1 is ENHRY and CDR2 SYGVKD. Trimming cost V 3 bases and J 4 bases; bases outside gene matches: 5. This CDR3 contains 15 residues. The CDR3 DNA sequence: TGTGCCATCAGTGACGGCGGGGGGAAGTACAATGAGCAGTTCTTC. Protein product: CAISDGGGKYNEQFF.

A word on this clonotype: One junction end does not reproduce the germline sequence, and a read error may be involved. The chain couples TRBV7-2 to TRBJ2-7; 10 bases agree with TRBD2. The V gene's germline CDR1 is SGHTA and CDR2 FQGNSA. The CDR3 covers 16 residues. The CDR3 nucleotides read TGTGCCAGCAGTTTAGCACAAGCGGGAGGGTGGTACGAGCAGTACTTC. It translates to CASSLAQAGGWYEQYF.

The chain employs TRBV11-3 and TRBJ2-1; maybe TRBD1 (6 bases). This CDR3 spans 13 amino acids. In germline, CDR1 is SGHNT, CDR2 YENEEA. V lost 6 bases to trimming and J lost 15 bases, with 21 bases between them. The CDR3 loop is CASSARGYNKLFF. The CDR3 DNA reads TGTGCCAGCAGTGCCAGGGGCTACAATAAGCTGTTCTTC.

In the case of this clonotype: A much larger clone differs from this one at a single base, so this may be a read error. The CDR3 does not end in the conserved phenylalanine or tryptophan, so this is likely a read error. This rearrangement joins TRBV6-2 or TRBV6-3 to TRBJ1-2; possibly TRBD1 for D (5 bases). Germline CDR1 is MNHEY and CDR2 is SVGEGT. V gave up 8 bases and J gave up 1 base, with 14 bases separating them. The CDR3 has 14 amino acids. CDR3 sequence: CASRRGEFNYGYTS. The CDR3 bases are TGTGCCAGCCGACGGGGGGAATTTAACTATGGCTACACCTCC.

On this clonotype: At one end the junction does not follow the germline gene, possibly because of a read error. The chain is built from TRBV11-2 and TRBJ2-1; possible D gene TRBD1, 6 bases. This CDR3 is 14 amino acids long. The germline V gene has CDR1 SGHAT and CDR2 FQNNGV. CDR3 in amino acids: CASSLGTLYDEQFF. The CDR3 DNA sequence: TGTGCCAGCAGCCTCGGGACACTTTACGATGAACAGTTCTTC.

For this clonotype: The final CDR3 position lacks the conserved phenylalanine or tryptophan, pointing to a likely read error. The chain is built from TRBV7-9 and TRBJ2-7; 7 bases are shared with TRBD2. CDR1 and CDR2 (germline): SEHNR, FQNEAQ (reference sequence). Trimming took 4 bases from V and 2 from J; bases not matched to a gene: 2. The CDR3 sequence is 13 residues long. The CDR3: CASSSGLAYEQYL. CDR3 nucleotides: TGTGCCAGCAGCTCTGGACTAGCCTACGAGCAGTACTTA.

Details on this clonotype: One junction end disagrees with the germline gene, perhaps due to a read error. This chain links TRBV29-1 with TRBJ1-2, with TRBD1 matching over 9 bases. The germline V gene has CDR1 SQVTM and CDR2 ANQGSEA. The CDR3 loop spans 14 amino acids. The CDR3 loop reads CSVPPGDRAAGYTF. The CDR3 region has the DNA TGTAGCGTCCCCCCCGGGGACAGGGCGGCTGGCTACACCTTC.

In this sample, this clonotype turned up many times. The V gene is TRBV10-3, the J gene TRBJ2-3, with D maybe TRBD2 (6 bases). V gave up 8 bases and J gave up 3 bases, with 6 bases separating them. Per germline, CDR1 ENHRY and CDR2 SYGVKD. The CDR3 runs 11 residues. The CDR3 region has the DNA TGTGCCATCGGGAGGACAGATACGCAGTATTTT. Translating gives CAIGRTDTQYF.